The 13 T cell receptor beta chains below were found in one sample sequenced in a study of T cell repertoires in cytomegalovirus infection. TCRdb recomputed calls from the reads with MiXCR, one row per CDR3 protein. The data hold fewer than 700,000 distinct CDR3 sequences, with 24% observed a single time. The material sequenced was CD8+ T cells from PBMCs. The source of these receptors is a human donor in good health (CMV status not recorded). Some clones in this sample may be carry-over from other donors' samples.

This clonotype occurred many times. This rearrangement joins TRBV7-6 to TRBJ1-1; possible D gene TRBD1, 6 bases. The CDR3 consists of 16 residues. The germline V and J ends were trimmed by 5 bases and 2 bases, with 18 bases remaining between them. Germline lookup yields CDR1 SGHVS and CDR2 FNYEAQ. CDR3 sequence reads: CASSRETTGTNTEAFF. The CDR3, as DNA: TGTGCCAGCAGCCGGGAGACAACAGGGACCAACACTGAAGCTTTCTTT.

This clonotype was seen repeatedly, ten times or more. CDR3 DNA: TGTGCCAGCAGCCCCCTGGGGAAAACTGAAGCTTTCTTT. This codes for CASSPLGKTEAFF. V is TRBV7-9 and J is TRBJ1-1; D ambiguous. Looked up from germline, CDR1 is SEHNR and CDR2 is FQNEAQ (reference sequence). The V gene lost 5 bases and the J gene lost 5 bases, with 12 bases spanning the gap. CDR3 length equals 13 residues.

In DNA, the CDR3 is TGCAGTGCTAGAGATCGCGGGCTGGGCTACGAGCAGTACTTC. Encoded protein: CSARDRGLGYEQYF. The chain recombines TRBV20-1 with TRBJ2-7, with a possible D match to TRBD2 (5 bases). Per the germline V gene, CDR1 is DFQATT and CDR2 is SNEGSKA (reference sequence). There are 14 residues in the CDR3. V lost 0 bases and J 3 bases, leaving 12 bases between the germline ends.

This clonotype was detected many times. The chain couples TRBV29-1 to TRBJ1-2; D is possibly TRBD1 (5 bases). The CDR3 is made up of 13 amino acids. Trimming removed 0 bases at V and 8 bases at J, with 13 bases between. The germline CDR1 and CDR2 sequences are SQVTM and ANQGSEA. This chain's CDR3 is CSVEDPGTAGYTF. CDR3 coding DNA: TGCAGCGTTGAAGATCCCGGGACGGCCGGCTACACCTTC.

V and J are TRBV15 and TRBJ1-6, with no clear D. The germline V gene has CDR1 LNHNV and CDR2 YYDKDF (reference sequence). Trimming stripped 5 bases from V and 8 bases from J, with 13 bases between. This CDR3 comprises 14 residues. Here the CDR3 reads CATSPWIAYSPLHF. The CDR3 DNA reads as TGTGCCACCAGCCCTTGGATCGCCTATTCACCCCTCCACTTT.

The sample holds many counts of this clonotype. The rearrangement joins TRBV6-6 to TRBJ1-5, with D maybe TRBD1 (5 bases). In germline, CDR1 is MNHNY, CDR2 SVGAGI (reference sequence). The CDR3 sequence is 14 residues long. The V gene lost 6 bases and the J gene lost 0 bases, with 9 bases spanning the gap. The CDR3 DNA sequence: TGTGCCAGCAGGACAGATTATAGCAATCAGCCCCAGCATTTT. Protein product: CASRTDYSNQPQHF.

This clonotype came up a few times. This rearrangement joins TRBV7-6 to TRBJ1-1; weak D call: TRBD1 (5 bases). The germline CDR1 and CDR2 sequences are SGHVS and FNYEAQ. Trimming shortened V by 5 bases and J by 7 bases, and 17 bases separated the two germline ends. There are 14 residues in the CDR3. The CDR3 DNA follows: TGTGCCAGCAGCCGGGACGGGGGTCGGGATGAAGCTTTCTTT. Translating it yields CASSRDGGRDEAFF.

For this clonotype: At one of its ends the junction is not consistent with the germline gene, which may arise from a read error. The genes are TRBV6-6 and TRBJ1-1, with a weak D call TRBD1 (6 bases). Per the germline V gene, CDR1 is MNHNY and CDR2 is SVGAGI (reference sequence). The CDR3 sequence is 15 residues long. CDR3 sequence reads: CASSPPGGRDTETFF. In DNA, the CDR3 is TGTGCCAGCAGCCCCCCTGGAGGCAGGGACACTGAAACTTTCTTT.

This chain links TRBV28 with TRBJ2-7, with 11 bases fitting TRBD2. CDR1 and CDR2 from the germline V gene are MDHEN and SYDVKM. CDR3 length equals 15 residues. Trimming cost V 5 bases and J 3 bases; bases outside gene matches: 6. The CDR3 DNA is TGTGCCAGCAGTCCTAGCGGGGGGTATGGCTACGAGCAGTACGTC. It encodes CASSPSGGYGYEQYV.

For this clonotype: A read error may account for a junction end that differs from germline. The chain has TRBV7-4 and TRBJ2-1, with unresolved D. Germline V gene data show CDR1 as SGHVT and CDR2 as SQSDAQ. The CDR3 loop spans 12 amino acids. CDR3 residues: CVSSPTGHEQFF. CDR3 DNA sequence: TGTGTCAGCAGCCCGACGGGCCATGAGCAGTTCTTC.

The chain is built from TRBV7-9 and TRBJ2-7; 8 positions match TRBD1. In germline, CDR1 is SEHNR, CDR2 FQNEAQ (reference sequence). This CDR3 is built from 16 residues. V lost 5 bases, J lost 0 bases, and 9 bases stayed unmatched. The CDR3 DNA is TGTGCCAGCAGCGGCCCCGGACAGGGCATCTCCTACGAGCAGTACTTC. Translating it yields CASSGPGQGISYEQYF.

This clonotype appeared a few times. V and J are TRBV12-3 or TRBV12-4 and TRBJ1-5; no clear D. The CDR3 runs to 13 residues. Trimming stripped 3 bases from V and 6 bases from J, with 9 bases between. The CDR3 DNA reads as TGTGCCAGCAGTTTCGGCCCAACTCAGCCCCAGCATTTT. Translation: CASSFGPTQPQHF.

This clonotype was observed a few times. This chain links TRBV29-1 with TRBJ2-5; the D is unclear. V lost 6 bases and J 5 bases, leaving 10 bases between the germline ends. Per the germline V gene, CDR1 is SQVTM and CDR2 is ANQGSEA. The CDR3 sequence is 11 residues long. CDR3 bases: TGCAGCGTCCGTCGGCAGGAGACCCAGTACTTC. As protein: CSVRRQETQYF.